Listed below are T cell receptor beta chains from one sample, sequenced in a study of blood T cells in healthy people across ages. TCRdb re-derived calls from the 5' RACE reads in MiXCR, one entry per CDR3 protein. This table holds under 1,000,000 distinct CDR3 sequences, 35% to 60% found once. The source material was blood. The receptors stem from a man aged 80 or over in good health. Both conserved end residues are part of each CDR3. D genes are given only for firm matches. Part of the rows lack a size; the others show once, few, many or a class for expanded clones.

clone_size j_call d_call v_call cdr3_nt cdr3_aa
. TRBJ2-7 TRBD1 TRBV29-1 TGCAGCGCAGGGACAGGGAACTACGAGCAGTACTTC CSAGTGNYEQYF
. TRBJ2-7 TRBD1 TRBV12-3/TRBV12-4 TGTGCCAGCAGACCGACAGGGGGCTACGAGCAGTACTTC CASRPTGGYEQYF
. TRBJ2-1 TRBD2 TRBV7-8 TGTGCCAGCAGCGACGCAACTAGCGATAATGAGCAGTTCTTC CASSDATSDNEQFF
. TRBJ1-1 TRBD1 TRBV20-1 TGCAGCACTTTCCCTCCAGGGGGGAACACTGAAGCTTTCTTT CSTFPPGGNTEAFF
few TRBJ2-1 TRBD2 TRBV29-1 TGCAGCGTTGACCAGACTAGCTATGAGCAGTTCTTC CSVDQTSYEQFF
. TRBJ2-1 TRBD2 TRBV28 TGTGCCAGCAGTTTGCCAGCGGGGGTAAATGAGCAGTTCTTC CASSLPAGVNEQFF
many TRBJ1-5 . TRBV7-2 TGTGCCAGCAGCTCTTCTTCGGGGGCTAACAATCAGCCCCAGCATTTT CASSSSSGANNQPQHF
. TRBJ2-6 TRBD1 TRBV10-3 TGTGCCATCAGTGAGCCGACAGGGGGCTCTGGGGCCAACGTCCTGACTTTC CAISEPTGGSGANVLTF
. TRBJ2-7 TRBD2 TRBV20-1 TGCAGTGCTAGTCAAACGGGAGGGCCCTACGAGCAGTACTTC CSASQTGGPYEQYF
. TRBJ2-7 . TRBV5-1 TGCGCCAGCAGCTTGGAAATTGGCGGCGGTCGCGAGCAGTACTTC CASSLEIGGGREQYF
. TRBJ2-3 . TRBV12-3/TRBV12-4 TGTGCCAGCCGACGGGGCCCAGATGCGCAGTATTTT CASRRGPDAQYF
. TRBJ2-7 . TRBV7-9 TGTTCCAGCAGCTTAATGGCGTACGAGCAGTACTTC CSSSLMAYEQYF
few TRBJ2-5 . TRBV5-1 TGCGCCAGCAGCATATCTACGGCGGGGGCTCAAGAGACCCAGTACTTC CASSISTAGAQETQYF
few TRBJ2-3 TRBD2 TRBV29-1 TGCAGCGTTGAAAAAACTAGCGATGGTAGCACAGATACGCAGTATTTT CSVEKTSDGSTDTQYF
many TRBJ2-5 . TRBV10-3 TGTGCCATCAGTGCGAGTTTCCTCTCAAAGCAAGAGACCCAGTACTTC CAISASFLSKQETQYF
. TRBJ1-1 . TRBV5-1 TGCGCCAGCAGCGTATCGACAGGGAACACTGAAGCTTTCTTT CASSVSTGNTEAFF
once TRBJ2-1 . TRBV20-1 TGCAGTGCTTCCTATCAGGGTGCGCAGTTCTTC CSASYQGAQFF
few TRBJ2-1 TRBD1 TRBV9 TGTGCCAGCGGCGGGACAGGGGAGCAGTTCTTC CASGGTGEQFF
few TRBJ1-2 TRBD1 TRBV29-1 TGCAGCGTTGGTCGGGACAGGGATGGCTACACCTTC CSVGRDRDGYTF
once TRBJ2-1 TRBD2 TRBV20-1 TGCAGTGCTGAATCCGGGACTAGCGGGGGATTCTCCTACAATGAGCAGTTCTTC CSAESGTSGGFSYNEQFF
few TRBJ2-7 . TRBV28 TGTGCCAGCAGTTTTAGCAGGGTCGGGTACGAGCAGTACTTC CASSFSRVGYEQYF
. TRBJ2-1 . TRBV10-3 TGTGCCATCAGTGAGACGGATAGCTCCTACAATGAGCAGTTCTTC CAISETDSSYNEQFF
. TRBJ2-4 . TRBV21-1 TGTGCCAGCAGCAAAGGCCCCCAAGCCAAAAACATTCAGTACTTC CASSKGPQAKNIQYF
. TRBJ2-1 . TRBV18 TGTGCCAGCTCACGGACTGGCGGCTCCTACAATGAGCAGTTCTTC CASSRTGGSYNEQFF
. TRBJ2-2 TRBD2 TRBV5-1 TGCGCCAGCAGCCCACTAGCGGGATTGAACACCGGGGAGCTGTTTTTT CASSPLAGLNTGELFF
once TRBJ1-1 . TRBV10-3 TGTGCCATCCCTGCTTGGAAGGGGCTGGACACTGAAGCTTTCTTT CAIPAWKGLDTEAFF
. TRBJ2-1 TRBD2 TRBV27 TGTGCCAGCAGTCCCAGGACTAGCGGGCCTCTAACCTACAATGAGCGGTTCTTC CASSPRTSGPLTYNERFF
few TRBJ2-1 TRBD2 TRBV11-2 TGTGCCAGCAGCTTAAGGACTAGCGTTTTCGATGAGCAGTTCTTC CASSLRTSVFDEQFF
. TRBJ1-6 TRBD1 TRBV20-1 TGCAGTGCTAGGGCCGACAGGGGGGATTCACCCCTCCACTTT CSARADRGDSPLHF